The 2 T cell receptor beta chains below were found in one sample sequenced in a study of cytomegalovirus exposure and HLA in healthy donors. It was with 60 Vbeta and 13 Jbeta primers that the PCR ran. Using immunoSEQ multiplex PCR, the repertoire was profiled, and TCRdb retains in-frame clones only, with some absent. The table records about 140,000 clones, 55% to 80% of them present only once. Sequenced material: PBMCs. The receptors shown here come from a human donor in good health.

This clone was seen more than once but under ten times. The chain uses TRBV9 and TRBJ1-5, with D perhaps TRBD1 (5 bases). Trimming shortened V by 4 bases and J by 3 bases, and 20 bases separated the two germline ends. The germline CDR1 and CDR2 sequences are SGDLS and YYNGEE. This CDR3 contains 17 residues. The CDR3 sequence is CASSSECGGYLNQPQHF. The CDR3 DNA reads TGTGCCAGCAGCTCCGAGTGCGGGGGGTACCTCAATCAGCCCCAGCATTTT.

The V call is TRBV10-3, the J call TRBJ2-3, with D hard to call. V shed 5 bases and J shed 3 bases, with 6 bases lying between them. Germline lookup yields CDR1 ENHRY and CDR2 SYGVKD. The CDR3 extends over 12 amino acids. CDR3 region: CAISRTTDTQYF. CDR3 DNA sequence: TGTGCCATCAGTAGAACAACAGATACGCAGTATTTT.